Listed below are T cell receptor beta chains from one sample, sequenced in a study of T cell changes during pregnancy in multiple sclerosis. The table came from immunoSEQ multiplex PCR; TCRdb's copy has only in-frame clones and leaves some out. The sample carries tens of thousands of clones, around 93% recorded once. The sample consisted of peripheral blood, taken in the first trimester of pregnancy. The receptors were gathered from a female donor with multiple sclerosis, enrolled in a pregnancy study. The CDR3 runs from the conserved cysteine through the conserved F or W. Fields, in order: clone size, J gene, D gene, V gene, CDR3 DNA, CDR3 protein. A D gene is named only where the DNA matches it firmly. Not every row has a clone size; where given, it reads once, few, many or a size class.

abundance: NA; j_gene: TRBJ1-4; d_gene: NA; v_gene: TRBV9; CDR3nt: TGTGCCAGCAGCGCCCGGGACTCGGTTAATGAAAAACTGTTTTTT; CDR3aa: CASSARDSVNEKLFF
abundance: once; j_gene: TRBJ2-1; d_gene: TRBD2; v_gene: TRBV9; CDR3nt: TGTGCCAGCAGCGAGGAAGACAGGGGGACTAGCGGTTACAATGAGCAGTTCTTC; CDR3aa: CASSEEDRGTSGYNEQFF
abundance: NA; j_gene: TRBJ2-5; d_gene: TRBD1; v_gene: TRBV6-1; CDR3nt: TGTGCCAGCTCCCAGACAGGGCGGGAGACCCAGTACTTC; CDR3aa: CASSQTGRETQYF
abundance: NA; j_gene: TRBJ1-5; d_gene: NA; v_gene: TRBV5-1; CDR3nt: TGCGCCAGCAGATTGTTCCGAAGTCAGGGTAATCAGCCCCAGCATTTT; CDR3aa: CASRLFRSQGNQPQHF
abundance: NA; j_gene: TRBJ2-1; d_gene: TRBD1; v_gene: TRBV7-9; CDR3nt: TGTGCCAGCAGCTTAGGACAGGGGGCCTACAATGAGCAGTTCTTC; CDR3aa: CASSLGQGAYNEQFF
abundance: NA; j_gene: TRBJ2-2; d_gene: TRBD1; v_gene: TRBV5-1; CDR3nt: TGCGCCAGCACGACAGGGGGTCCCGGGGAGCTGTTTTTT; CDR3aa: CASTTGGPGELFF
abundance: NA; j_gene: TRBJ1-6; d_gene: TRBD1; v_gene: TRBV6-1; CDR3nt: TGTGCCAGCAGTCTTTCGACAGGGGGGAATTCACCCCTCCACTTT; CDR3aa: CASSLSTGGNSPLHF
abundance: NA; j_gene: TRBJ2-2; d_gene: NA; v_gene: TRBV11-2; CDR3nt: TGTGCCAGCAGGGGTACACTTGCGGGGACCGGGGAGCTGTTTTTT; CDR3aa: CASRGTLAGTGELFF
abundance: NA; j_gene: TRBJ2-7; d_gene: NA; v_gene: TRBV6-1; CDR3nt: TGTGCCAGCAGTGACGGTTGGGTCGGGATACTCTCCTACGAGCAGTACTTC; CDR3aa: CASSDGWVGILSYEQYF
abundance: NA; j_gene: TRBJ2-7; d_gene: NA; v_gene: TRBV15; CDR3nt: TGTGCCACCAGCTCTTCTGCGGAGCCCTACGAGCAGTACTTC; CDR3aa: CATSSSAEPYEQYF
abundance: NA; j_gene: TRBJ2-7; d_gene: NA; v_gene: TRBV7-6; CDR3nt: TGTGCCAGCAGCTCGAGGACAATCCCCCACGAGCAGTACTTC; CDR3aa: CASSSRTIPHEQYF
abundance: NA; j_gene: TRBJ1-6; d_gene: TRBD1; v_gene: TRBV6-5; CDR3nt: TGTGCCAGCAGAAGACAGGGGATGGGTTCACCCCTCCACTTT; CDR3aa: CASRRQGMGSPLHF
abundance: NA; j_gene: TRBJ1-2; d_gene: TRBD1; v_gene: TRBV19; CDR3nt: TGTGCCACTGCAATTACAGGGGGCATCTATGGCTACACCTTC; CDR3aa: CATAITGGIYGYTF
abundance: NA; j_gene: TRBJ1-2; d_gene: TRBD1; v_gene: TRBV27; CDR3nt: TGTGCCAGCAGTTGGAATCGGCAGGGGGCGGGAGGCTACACCTTC; CDR3aa: CASSWNRQGAGGYTF
abundance: NA; j_gene: TRBJ2-1; d_gene: TRBD2; v_gene: TRBV6-4; CDR3nt: TGTGCCAGCAGTGTGGCGGGGGGAAGGAATGAGCAGTTCTTC; CDR3aa: CASSVAGGRNEQFF
abundance: NA; j_gene: TRBJ1-1; d_gene: NA; v_gene: TRBV6-5; CDR3nt: TGTGCCAGCAGCCTCGAGCTGAACACTGAAGCTTTCTTT; CDR3aa: CASSLELNTEAFF
abundance: NA; j_gene: TRBJ2-3; d_gene: TRBD2; v_gene: TRBV7-2; CDR3nt: TGTGCCAGCAGCTTAGGCGGGGGGCCATTGGATACGCAGTATTTT; CDR3aa: CASSLGGGPLDTQYF
abundance: NA; j_gene: TRBJ1-1; d_gene: TRBD1; v_gene: TRBV9; CDR3nt: TGTGCCAGCAGCGCTCGGAGACAGGGGAACACTGAAGCTTTCTTT; CDR3aa: CASSARRQGNTEAFF
abundance: once; j_gene: TRBJ1-1; d_gene: NA; v_gene: TRBV9; CDR3nt: TGTGCCAGCAGCGTAGCTGACGGGGGGAGGGCTGAAGCTTTCTTT; CDR3aa: CASSVADGGRAEAFF
abundance: NA; j_gene: TRBJ1-1; d_gene: NA; v_gene: TRBV30; CDR3nt: TGTGCCTGGAGTTTGGTAGGGGCAACACCTAACACTGAAGCTTTCTTT; CDR3aa: CAWSLVGATPNTEAFF
abundance: NA; j_gene: TRBJ1-1; d_gene: NA; v_gene: TRBV19; CDR3nt: TGTGCCAGTATCTCCAGGGACATCAGAACTGAAGCTTTCTTT; CDR3aa: CASISRDIRTEAFF
abundance: NA; j_gene: TRBJ2-7; d_gene: NA; v_gene: TRBV28; CDR3nt: TGTGCCAGCAGTTTACAGTACGAGCAGTACTTC; CDR3aa: CASSLQYEQYF